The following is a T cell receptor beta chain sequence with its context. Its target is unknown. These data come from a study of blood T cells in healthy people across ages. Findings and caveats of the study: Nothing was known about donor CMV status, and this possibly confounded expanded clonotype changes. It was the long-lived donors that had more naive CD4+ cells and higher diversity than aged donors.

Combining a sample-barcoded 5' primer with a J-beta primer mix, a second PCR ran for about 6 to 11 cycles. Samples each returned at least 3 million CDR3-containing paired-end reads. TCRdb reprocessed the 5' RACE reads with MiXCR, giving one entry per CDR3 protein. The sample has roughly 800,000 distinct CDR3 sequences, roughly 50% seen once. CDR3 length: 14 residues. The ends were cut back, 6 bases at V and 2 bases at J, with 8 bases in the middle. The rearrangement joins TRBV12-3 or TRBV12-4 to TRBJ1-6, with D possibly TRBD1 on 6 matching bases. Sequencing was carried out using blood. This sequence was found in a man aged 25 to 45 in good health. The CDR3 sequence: CASRTGTYNSPLHF. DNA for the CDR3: TGTGCCAGCAGAACAGGGACCTATAATTCACCCCTCCACTTT.